The clone carrying this T cell receptor (beta chain) is a singleton in its sample. The data stem from a study of blood T cell repertoires in COVID-19. Produced via immunoSEQ multiplex PCR; TCRdb's table is partial and in-frame only. The sample lists 300,000 to 350,000 clones, 87% occurring once. This CDR3 region has 15 residues. The V gene's germline CDR1 is SGHRS and CDR2 YFSETQ. Losses at the gene ends were 4 bases for V and 5 bases for J; bases not matched to a gene: 7. The chain couples TRBV5-1 to TRBJ2-7; the match to TRBD2 covers 12 bases. The sequenced sample consisted of peripheral blood. This TCR was sampled from a man younger than 35 with active or convalescent COVID-19. In nucleotides, the CDR3 is TGCGCCAGCAGCCCTAGACTAGCGGGAGCTAACGAGCAGTACTTC. Translating it yields CASSPRLAGANEQYF.